The 20 T cell receptor beta chains below were found in one sample sequenced in a study of blood T cell repertoires in COVID-19. Assay used: immunoSEQ multiplex PCR; TCRdb lists only in-frame clones, some missing. This table has 200,000 or so clones, about nine tenths appearing once. The sequenced sample was peripheral blood. These receptors were collected from a man aged 45-60 years with acute or convalescent COVID-19.

J is TRBJ1-1 and V is TRBV7-9; D gene unclear. This CDR3 spans 12 amino acids. Trimming pared 1 base from V and 7 bases from J, leaving 7 bases between. Germline-derived CDR1 and CDR2 are SEHNR and FQNEAQ (reference sequence). The DNA for the CDR3 is TGTGCCAGCAGCTTAGGGGCAGATGAAGCTTTCTTT. Translating it yields CASSLGADEAFF.

Turning to this clone: Other DNA sequences within the sample encode an identical CDR3. CDR3 DNA: TGTGCCAGTAGTCCGGGACAGACTAACTATGGCTACACCTTC. Translating gives CASSPGQTNYGYTF. The chain has TRBV19 and TRBJ1-2; the match to TRBD1 covers 7 bases. Trimming at V came to 5 bases and at J to 0 bases, leaving 3 bases not matched to a gene. The germline V gene has CDR1 LNHDA and CDR2 SQIVND (reference sequence). The CDR3 is made up of 14 amino acids.

The chain employs TRBV3-1 (or the pseudogene TRBV3-2) and TRBJ2-5; D is unresolved. CDR3 length equals 14 residues. V was trimmed by 0 bases and J by 2 bases, leaving 7 bases between them. Germline V gives CDR1 LGHDT, CDR2 YNNKEL (reference sequence). Written as DNA, the CDR3 is TGTGCCAGCAGCCAAGAGTACGCGCAAGAGACCCAGTACTTC. This gives the protein CASSQEYAQETQYF.

V and J are TRBV7-9 and TRBJ2-1; TRBD2 is a possible D gene (7 bases). The CDR3 sequence is 18 residues long. Germline loops: CDR1 SEHNR, CDR2 FQNEAQ (reference sequence). The ends were cut back, 4 bases at V and 4 bases at J, with 23 bases in the middle. The chain's CDR3 is CASSSSGRGKTAYNEQFF. In DNA form, the CDR3 reads TGTGCCAGCAGCTCTTCGGGGAGGGGGAAAACGGCGTACAATGAGCAGTTCTTC.

The chain carries TRBV20-1 and TRBJ2-7; 8 bases match TRBD1. The CDR3 runs to 11 residues. J was trimmed by 9 bases and V by 3 bases; bases with no gene match: 4. CDR1 and CDR2 from the germline V gene are DFQATT and SNEGSKA (reference sequence). The CDR3 sequence: CSASGGTGQYF. The CDR3 nucleotides read TGCAGTGCTAGTGGTGGGACAGGGCAGTACTTC.

The chain employs TRBV5-8 and TRBJ2-3, with TRBD1 as a possible D gene (5 bases). V lost 4 bases, J lost 2 bases, and 8 bases lay in between. In germline, CDR1 is SGHTS, CDR2 YDEGEE. The CDR3 loop spans 13 amino acids. CDR3 DNA: TGTGCCAGCAGCCAGGGCTTCACAGATACGCAGTATTTT. This gives the protein CASSQGFTDTQYF.

This chain links TRBV25-1 with TRBJ1-1, with 7 bases that match TRBD1. V lost 5 bases, J lost 1 base, and 4 bases stayed unmatched. Germline V gives CDR1 MGHDK, CDR2 SYGVNS. The CDR3 is 14 residues long. CDR3: CASSPQGTNTEAFF. In DNA, the CDR3 is TGTGCCAGCAGTCCACAGGGGACGAACACTGAAGCTTTCTTT.

The chain is built from TRBV25-1 and TRBJ1-2; 8 nucleotides align to TRBD1. CDR1 MGHDK and CDR2 SYGVNS come from the germline V gene. The CDR3 runs 15 residues. With 3 bases clipped from V and 0 bases from J, the junction kept 3 bases outside the gene matches. The CDR3, as DNA: TGTGCCAGCAGTGATCCCAGGGGGCCTAACTATGGCTACACCTTC. It specifies CASSDPRGPNYGYTF.

This clone was counted only a few times. The chain has TRBV18 and TRBJ1-3; D is uncertain. V shed 3 bases and J shed 4 bases, with 10 bases lying between them. CDR3 length: 14 residues. Per the germline V gene, CDR1 is KGHSH and CDR2 is LQKENI. CDR3 DNA sequence: TGTGCCAGCTCACCGGAGGGCAGAGGAAACACCATATATTTT. The encoded protein is CASSPEGRGNTIYF. Looking up the rest from reference TRBV18 and TRBJ1-3 gives the full variable domain: NAGVMQNPRHLVRRRGQEARLRCSPMKGHSHVYWYRQLPEEGLKFMVYLQKENIIDESGMPKERFSAEFPKEGPSILRIQQVVRGDSAAYFCASSPEGRGNTIYFGEGSWLTVV.

The chain recombines TRBV11-2 with TRBJ2-1; D is perhaps TRBD1 (6 bases). The CDR3 is made up of 15 amino acids. In germline, CDR1 is SGHAT, CDR2 FQNNGV. V was pared by 1 base and J by 8 bases, with 15 bases between. CDR3 loop: CASSLVGGQLDEQFF. The CDR3 nucleotides are TGTGCCAGCAGCTTAGTGGGTGGACAGTTGGATGAGCAGTTCTTC.

This rearrangement joins TRBV5-5 to TRBJ2-2, with D unclear. The CDR3 extends over 15 amino acids. The germline V gene has CDR1 SGHKS and CDR2 YYEKEE (reference sequence). V lost 1 base, J lost 3 bases, and 10 bases lay in between. CDR3 nucleotide sequence: TGTGCCAGCAGCTTGCGGTCGTTAGACACCGGGGAGCTGTTTTTT. Translating gives CASSLRSLDTGELFF.

The genes are TRBV20-1 and TRBJ2-5; TRBD2 matches 14 bases. Germline assignment: CDR1 DFQATT and CDR2 SNEGSKA (reference sequence). The CDR3 runs to 15 residues. J lost 4 bases, V lost 3 bases, and 4 bases had no gene match. The DNA for the CDR3 is TGCAGTGCTAGTGAGACTAGCGGGGGGGCAGAGACCCAGTACTTC. The encoded protein is CSASETSGGAETQYF.

The V gene is TRBV5-6, the J gene TRBJ2-7; 8 bases match TRBD1. Germline CDR1 and CDR2: SGHDT and YYEEEE. This CDR3 is built from 16 residues. V shed 3 bases and J 2 bases; nucleotides not matched to a gene: 10. CDR3 DNA sequence: TGTGCCAGCAGCTCCCGGGGTGGGACAGGTACCTACGAGCAGTACTTC. This translates into CASSSRGGTGTYEQYF.

The chain links TRBV28 to TRBJ1-5; D is possibly TRBD1 (5 bases). Germline CDR1 MDHEN, CDR2 SYDVKM. There are 15 residues in the CDR3. Trimming took off 7 bases at V and 7 bases at J, with 20 bases between the two ends. The CDR3 is CASKGYRGGGQPQHF. In DNA form, the CDR3 reads TGTGCCAGCAAAGGATATCGGGGGGGAGGGCAGCCCCAGCATTTT. Variable domain in full (rest from reference TRBV28 and TRBJ1-5): DVKVTQSSRYLVKRTGEKVFLECVQDMDHENMFWYRQDPGLGLRLIYFSYDVKMKEKGDIPEGYSVSREKKERFSLILESASTNQTSMYLCASKGYRGGGQPQHFGDGTRLSIL.

The V gene is TRBV9, the J gene TRBJ1-1, with D possibly TRBD1 on 6 matching bases. With 0 bases removed from V and 1 base from J, the gap between germline ends came to 16 bases. CDR1 is SGDLS, CDR2 YYNGEE, per germline. The CDR3 is made up of 17 amino acids. CDR3 sequence (DNA): TGTGCCAGCAGCGTAGCTGACTCCAGGACAGCGAACACTGAAGCTTTCTTT. This codes for CASSVADSRTANTEAFF. Looking up the rest from reference TRBV9 and TRBJ1-1 gives the full variable domain: DSGVTQTPKHLITATGQRVTLRCSPRSGDLSVYWYQQSLDQGLQFLIQYYNGEERAKGNILERFSAQQFPDLHSELNLSSLELGDSALYFCASSVADSRTANTEAFFGQGTRLTVV.

The CDR3 DNA is TGTGCCTGGAGTGGTGGGTGGGGTATAAAGGGACAGTTGAACACTGAAGCTTTCTTT. It codes for CAWSGGWGIKGQLNTEAFF. The rearrangement links TRBV30 to TRBJ1-1; the match to TRBD1 covers 7 bases. Germline loops: CDR1 GTSNPN, CDR2 SVGIG (reference sequence). J was trimmed by 0 bases and V by 1 base; bases with no gene match: 17. This CDR3 spans 19 amino acids.

The V call is TRBV19, the J call TRBJ1-2; weak D call: TRBD1 (5 bases). The V and J ends lost 7 bases and 5 bases respectively, with 14 bases between them. The CDR3 is made up of 13 amino acids. Germline CDR1 and CDR2: LNHDA and SQIVND (reference sequence). The CDR3: CASIGMTAYGYTF. CDR3 sequence (DNA): TGTGCCAGTATTGGTATGACAGCTTATGGCTACACCTTC.

V and J are TRBV12-2 and TRBJ1-5. TRBV12-2 is assigned pseudogene status. The CDR3 runs 14 residues. The chain's CDR3 is CASRLAEGCQPQHF. The CDR3 bases are TGTGCAAGTCGCTTAGCCGAGGGTTGCCAGCCCCAGCATTTT.

The genes are TRBV9 and TRBJ2-1, with 7 positions matching TRBD2. This CDR3 has 15 residues. Trimming at V came to 0 bases and at J to 7 bases, leaving 7 bases not matched to a gene. Germline V lookup: CDR1 SGDLS, CDR2 YYNGEE. CDR3 sequence: CASSVGSGAGNEQFF. Written as DNA, the CDR3 is TGTGCCAGCAGCGTAGGGAGCGGGGCTGGGAATGAGCAGTTCTTC.

This chain uses TRBV5-4 with TRBJ1-2, with a weak D call TRBD1 (5 bases). The CDR3 runs to 13 residues. Trimming stripped 3 bases from V and 6 bases from J, with 12 bases between. Looked up from germline, CDR1 is SGHNT and CDR2 is YYREEE (reference sequence). The CDR3 region has the DNA TGTGCCAGCAGCTGGAGCAGGGCTGATGGCTACACCTTC. This sequence encodes CASSWSRADGYTF.